This TCR beta chain was recovered during a study of T-cell reconstitution after alpha-beta-depleted transplantation in children. Whole-study results and caveats: Approximately two months post-transplant, alpha-beta T cells reportedly originated from several hundred expanded graft clones.

In its sample, this clonotype was seen a few times. Its target is not known. Researchers prepared the TCRbeta library using unique molecular identifiers, the study reports. TCRdb independently ran MiXCR on the PCR reads; one entry per CDR3 protein. The table lists roughly 570,000 distinct CDR3 sequences, 25% to 30% of them singletons. Germline CDR1 DFQATT, CDR2 SNEGSKA (reference sequence). CDR3 length: 16 amino acids. V was pared by 3 bases and J by 1 base, with 7 bases of the junction left unmatched. The starting material was PBMCs, obtained before TCRalphabeta/CD19-depleted stem cell transplant. The receptor's source is a boy under two years old with Wiskott-Aldrich syndrome, due to receive a stem cell transplant. The rearrangement uses TRBV20-1 and TRBJ2-3, with TRBD2 matching 10 bases. CDR3 bases: TGCAGTGCTAGCACGGCTAGCGGGGGAGGCACAGATACGCAGTATTTT. Translating it yields CSASTASGGGTDTQYF.